This T cell receptor (beta chain) was identified during a study of response to subunit inactivated influenza vaccine. MiXCR, applied by TCRdb to the RT-PCR reads, yields one record per CDR3 protein. The sample holds 430,000 or so distinct CDR3 sequences, 11% seen once. General study points: The authors proposed limited new T cell recruitment per seasonal influenza vaccination.

On this clonotype: Its antigen is unknown.

CDR3 length: 15 residues. Germline V lookup: CDR1 MNHEY, CDR2 SVGAGI. Trimming removed 0 bases from V and 2 bases from J; junction bases left unmatched: 2. The sample consisted of PBMCs from blood, taken about 6 weeks after vaccination. This rearrangement joins TRBV6-5 to TRBJ2-3, with TRBD1 identical over 7 bases. This clonotype originated in a man aged 45-65 years who received an inactivated influenza vaccine. CDR3 residues: CASSYSGQTTDTQYF. CDR3 DNA: TGTGCCAGCAGTTACTCGGGACAGACCACAGATACGCAGTATTTT.